Listed below are T cell receptor beta chains from one sample, sequenced in a study of cytomegalovirus exposure and HLA in healthy donors. Profiling relied on immunoSEQ multiplex PCR, and the TCRdb table lists in-frame clones only, not all of them. The sample consists of 100,000 to 150,000 clones, 17% of them appearing once. Sequenced: PBMCs. Source of these receptors: a female donor in good health and CMV-seropositive. The conserved cysteine and the conserved F or W are not part of the CDR3 here.

>TRBV19|12|TRBJ2-1
ASTQTGSYNEQF
>TRBV11-2|12|TRBJ2-3
ASSFNSVPDTQY
>TRBV7-2|14|TRBJ2-1
ASSARQVSSYNEQF
>TRBV5-1|11|TRBJ1-4
ASSAGTAEKLF
>TRBV27|10|TRBJ2-1
ASSQTYNEQF
>TRBV29-1|13|TRBJ2-7
SVEELAGGRYEQY
>TRBV30|17|TRBJ1-1
AWNRFGGYGGTPVTEAF
>TRBV28|13|TRBJ1-2
ASSLFAGMDYGYT
>TRBV29-1|9|TRBJ2-5
SVEGGQAQY
>TRBV30|14|TRBJ1-5
AWSVRGATSNQPQH
>TRBV5-1|13|TRBJ2-1
ASSLVGQGGNEQF
>TRBV2|12|TRBJ2-2
ASIGTTYTGELF
>TRBV15|11|TRBJ2-3
ATSRDGQDTQY
>TRBV18|13|TRBJ1-6
ASSPGQINNSPLH
>TRBV28|13|TRBJ2-4
ASRLRDYNRDIQY
>TRBV5-1|12|TRBJ2-1
ASTVGQGDNEQF
>TRBV7-9|15|TRBJ2-1
ASSSRTSGGAGDEQF
>TRBV25-1|15|TRBJ2-2
ASSGMDSYFRPGELF